This note documents a single T cell receptor beta chain sequence. This entry comes from a study of regulatory T cells in long-lasting Graves disease. Time point meaning: newly diagnosed GD, antithyroid drugs for less than 3 months. PBMCs provided the RNA from which the TCR library was made. Combining iRepertoire HTBI primers with Arm-PCR of CDR3 regions, the authors built TCR beta libraries. MiXCR, applied by TCRdb to the multiplex PCR reads, yields one record per CDR3 protein. The sample has fewer than 650,000 distinct CDR3 sequences, about 15% seen once. The CDR3 runs to 15 residues. Germline CDR1 is KGHSH and CDR2 is LQKENI. V was trimmed by 0 bases and J by 8 bases, leaving 15 bases between them. These data also featured in a second study, about T cells in Graves' hyperthyroidism and ophthalmopathy.

The receptor was derived from a woman aged 25-40 years with Graves disease. The source was peripheral blood mononuclear cells (PBMCs), collected at new diagnosis, from a patient treated with antithyroid drugs. The rearrangement joins TRBV18 to TRBJ2-3; D may be TRBD1 (5 bases). Here the CDR3 DNA reads TGTGCCAGCTCACCACCGTTACAGGAACTAAGTACGCAGTATTTT. Translation gives CASSPPLQELSTQYF.